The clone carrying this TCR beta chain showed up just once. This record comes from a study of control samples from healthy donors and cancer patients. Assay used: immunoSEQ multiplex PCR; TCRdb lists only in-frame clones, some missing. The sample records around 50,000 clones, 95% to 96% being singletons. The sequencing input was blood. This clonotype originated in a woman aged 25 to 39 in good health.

The CDR3 DNA is TGTGCCTTTCTCGGCGGTCCGGAGACCCAGTACTTC. This gives the protein CAFLGGPETQYF. The chain links TRBV30 to TRBJ2-5; D is ambiguous. Trimming removed 7 bases from V and 5 bases from J, with 14 bases in between. CDR1 is GTSNPN, CDR2 SVGIG, per germline (reference sequence). There are 12 residues in the CDR3.